The 6 T cell receptor beta chains presented below share a single source sample, sequenced in a study of T cell repertoires in cytomegalovirus infection. TCRdb fed the reads into MiXCR, producing one record per CDR3 protein. The top ten hold 15% to 20% of the sample, which has 150,000 to 200,000 distinct CDR3 sequences, roughly 18% seen once. The sample comprised CD8+ T cells from PBMCs. The receptors derive from a human donor in good health (CMV status not recorded). Some clones in this sample may be carry-over from other donors' samples.

This clonotype was observed a few times. This chain links TRBV4-1 with TRBJ2-5; TRBD1 agrees at 9 bases. The CDR3 totals 16 residues. V gave up 6 bases and J gave up 4 bases; unmatched junction bases: 12. The germline V gene encodes CDR1 MGHRA and CDR2 YSYEKL. CDR3 nucleotide sequence: TGCGCCAGCAGTGCGGGCGGTTCGGGACAGGGAGAGACCCAGTACTTC. It specifies CASSAGGSGQGETQYF.

This clonotype turned up a few times. CDR3 nucleotide sequence: TGTGCCAGCAGCTTAGGAAAACAGAATGGCTACACCTTC. It codes for CASSLGKQNGYTF. The chain couples TRBV7-9 to TRBJ1-2; no firm D call. Germline values: CDR1 SEHNR, CDR2 FQNEAQ (reference sequence). This CDR3 has 13 amino acids. Between the trimmed V and J ends, which lost 1 base and 6 bases, there was a span of 9 bases.

This clonotype appeared a few times. The CDR3 here is CASSFTGGSTEAFF. The CDR3, as DNA: TGTGCCAGCAGCTTTACAGGGGGGAGCACTGAAGCTTTCTTT. The genes are TRBV7-6 and TRBJ1-1; 8 bases fit TRBD1. Per germline, CDR1 SGHVS and CDR2 FNYEAQ. The V segment lost 3 bases and the J segment 4 bases; nucleotides outside the gene matches: 4. The CDR3 extends over 14 amino acids.

The chain combines TRBV28 with TRBJ2-7; 7 nucleotides match TRBD1. Losses at the gene ends were 3 bases for V and 3 bases for J; bases not matched to a gene: 17. Germline CDR1 MDHEN, CDR2 SYDVKM. The CDR3 spans 18 residues. This CDR3 reads CASSLTYPKRDSRYEQYF. The DNA of the CDR3 is TGTGCCAGCAGTTTGACCTACCCGAAACGGGACAGTCGCTACGAGCAGTACTTC.

This clonotype showed up just a few times. The chain combines TRBV12-3 or TRBV12-4 with TRBJ2-1; TRBD2 aligns across 9 bases. The CDR3 contains 15 residues. V lost 2 bases, J lost 4 bases, and 3 bases stayed unmatched. The CDR3 DNA is TGTGCCAGCAGTTTACCTAGCGGGACATACAATGAGCAGTTCTTC. Residues: CASSLPSGTYNEQFF.

This clonotype appeared a few times. J is TRBJ2-1 and V is TRBV7-2; D could derive from TRBD1 or TRBD2 (5 bases each). Trimming took 5 bases from V and 5 from J, leaving 10 bases between them. Germline assignment: CDR1 SGHTA and CDR2 FQGNSA. This CDR3 comprises 13 residues. DNA of the CDR3: TGTGCCAGCAGCCCCTGGGACGACAATGAGCAGTTCTTC. It translates to CASSPWDDNEQFF.